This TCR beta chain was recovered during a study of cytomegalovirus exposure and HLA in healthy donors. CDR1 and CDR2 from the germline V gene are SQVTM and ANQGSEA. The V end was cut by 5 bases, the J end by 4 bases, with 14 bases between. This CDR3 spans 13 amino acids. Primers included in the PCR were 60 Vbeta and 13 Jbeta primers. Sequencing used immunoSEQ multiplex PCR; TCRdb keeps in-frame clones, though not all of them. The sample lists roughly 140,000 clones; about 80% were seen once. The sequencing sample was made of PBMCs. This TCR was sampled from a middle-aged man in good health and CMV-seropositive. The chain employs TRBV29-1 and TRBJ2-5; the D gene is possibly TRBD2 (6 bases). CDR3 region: CSVWPVAAETQYF. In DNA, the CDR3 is TGCAGCGTTTGGCCCGTAGCGGCAGAGACCCAGTACTTC.